A few counts support the clone carrying this TCR beta chain. Germline V gene sequence: CDR1 MNHEY, CDR2 SMNVEV (reference sequence). The length of the CDR3 is 13 residues. V dropped 7 bases and J dropped 4; count of bases not matched to a gene: 2. The sample is drawn from a study of response to subunit inactivated influenza vaccine. From the RT-PCR reads, TCRdb called clonotypes with MiXCR, one entry per CDR3 protein. The sample has a few hundred thousand distinct CDR3 sequences, around 11% seen once. These data are also associated with another study on T cells expressing NK-cell markers. This second study says: Scientists made TCR beta cDNA using 5'RACE template switching with UMIs. Sorted CD3+CD56-NKG2C+, CD3+CD56+NKG2C+ and CD3+CD56+NKG2C- T cells supplied the TCR beta repertoires. An anti-gamma-delta TCR antibody restricted sorting to alpha-beta TCR T cells in several experiments. In six donors, dominant NKG2C+ clonotypes were roughly 1.0-8% of CD8+ T cells. It is unclear if expanded NKG2C-expressing clones target HCMV antigens.

Sequencing was performed on PBMCs from blood, taken on the day of vaccination. This chain links TRBV27 with TRBJ2-1, with 9 bases matching TRBD2. The source is a man aged 45 to 65 who received an inactivated influenza vaccine. CDR3 loop: CASTLAGYNEQFF. The CDR3, as DNA: TGTGCCAGCACCCTAGCGGGGTACAATGAGCAGTTCTTC.